These 32 T cell receptor beta chains came from one sample sequenced in a study of OX40 agonist ivuxolimab in advanced cancers. Produced via immunoSEQ multiplex PCR; TCRdb's table is partial and in-frame only. The table lists more than 45,000 clones, roughly 84% of them singletons. Source: CD4+ or CD8+ T cells sorted from blood, taken in a trial of the OX40 agonist ivuxolimab. The source is an adult with an advanced solid tumor such as melanoma, head and neck, liver or kidney cancer.

The CDR3 sequence: CASSLETGRALHF. CDR3 DNA sequence: TGTGCCAGCAGCCTCGAGACAGGCCGGGCCCTCCACTTT. The rearrangement links TRBV14 to TRBJ1-6; perhaps TRBD1 as D (6 bases). The CDR3 runs to 13 residues. Germline V gene lookup returns CDR1 SGHDN and CDR2 FVKESK. Trimming removed 4 bases from V and 14 bases from J, with 15 bases in between.

This sequence joins TRBV18 and TRBJ1-2; tentative D call: TRBD1 (5 bases). The V end was cut by 5 bases, the J end by 0 bases, with 7 bases between. Germline V gene data show CDR1 as KGHSH and CDR2 as LQKENI. This CDR3 has 13 amino acids. This chain's CDR3 is CASSMDTNYGYTF. CDR3 bases: TGTGCCAGCTCAATGGACACTAACTATGGCTACACCTTC.

The genes are TRBV11-3 and TRBJ2-7; 7 positions agree with TRBD2. Germline V gene lookup returns CDR1 SGHNT and CDR2 YENEEA. The J segment lost 2 bases and the V segment lost 2 bases, leaving 9 bases of the junction unmatched. The CDR3 totals 16 residues. The CDR3 DNA reads as TGTGCCAGCAGCTTAAGAGGCGGGAGAGTGCCCTACGAGCAGTACTTC. It yields the protein CASSLRGGRVPYEQYF.

This chain connects TRBV2 to TRBJ2-7; 9 bases line up with TRBD1. The V segment lost 6 bases and the J segment 3 bases; nucleotides outside the gene matches: 3. CDR1 and CDR2 from the germline V gene are SNHLY and FYNNEI. The CDR3 extends over 13 amino acids. The CDR3 sequence: CASRGQGIYEQYF. CDR3 nucleotides: TGTGCCAGCAGGGGACAGGGTATCTACGAGCAGTACTTC.

This clone appeared a few times. V gene TRBV2 combines with J gene TRBJ1-5; 7 positions agree with TRBD1. J was trimmed by 7 bases and V by 1 base; bases with no gene match: 4. The germline V gene encodes CDR1 SNHLY and CDR2 FYNNEI. The CDR3 spans 14 residues. In nucleotides, the CDR3 is TGTGCCAGCAGTGAAGGACAGGGCGAGCAGCCCCAGCATTTT. The encoded protein is CASSEGQGEQPQHF. The whole variable domain, remainder taken from reference TRBV2 and TRBJ1-5, is EPEVTQTPSHQVTQMGQEVILRCVPISNHLYFYWYRQILGQKVEFLVSFYNNEISEKSEIFDDQFSVERPDGSNFTLKIRSTKLEDSAMYFCASSEGQGEQPQHFGDGTRLSIL.

The gene calls are TRBV9 and TRBJ1-2; TRBD1 aligns across 10 bases. The germline CDR1 and CDR2 sequences are SGDLS and YYNGEE. This CDR3 is 16 amino acids long. Losses at the gene ends were 5 bases for V and 5 bases for J; bases not matched to a gene: 12. The CDR3 is CASSWGRQGAYYGYTF. DNA of the CDR3: TGTGCCAGCAGTTGGGGTCGACAGGGGGCTTATTATGGCTACACCTTC.

The chain couples TRBV6-1 to TRBJ2-7; 13 bases align to TRBD2. V lost 5 bases and J lost 6; bases outside the gene matches: 7. Germline CDR1 and CDR2: MNHNS and SASEGT. The CDR3 is 15 amino acids. The CDR3 coding sequence is TGTGCCAGCAGTTTAGGACTAGCGGGAGAACCCGAGCAGTACTTC. Its translation is CASSLGLAGEPEQYF.

The gene calls are TRBV19 and TRBJ1-5, with 10 bases matching TRBD1. CDR1 and CDR2 from the germline V gene are LNHDA and SQIVND (reference sequence). The CDR3 has 18 amino acids. V lost 3 bases to trimming and J lost 7 bases; unmatched junction nucleotides: 15. CDR3 nucleotides: TGTGCCAGTAGTATTATGGGGACAGGGGCCCTGGAGGGACAGCCCCAGCATTTT. Translating gives CASSIMGTGALEGQPQHF.

The V gene is TRBV6-1, the J gene TRBJ2-3; tentative D call: TRBD2 (7 bases). The CDR3 has 16 amino acids. The germline V gene encodes CDR1 MNHNS and CDR2 SASEGT. V lost 4 bases, J lost 4 bases, and 18 bases lay in between. CDR3 sequence (DNA): TGTGCCAGCAGTGGGCGGTCGGGGGGACATGCAGATACGCAGTATTTT. This gives the protein CASSGRSGGHADTQYF.

V is TRBV9 and J is TRBJ2-2, with D unclear. The length of the CDR3 is 15 residues. Germline V gives CDR1 SGDLS, CDR2 YYNGEE. Trimming cost V 0 bases and J 5 bases, with 11 bases left between them. In nucleotides, the CDR3 is TGTGCCAGCAGCGTAGATGGCAGCAGTACCGGGGAGCTGTTTTTT. It is translated as CASSVDGSSTGELFF.

The DNA for the CDR3 is TGTGCCAGCAGCTGGGGTGGGGGCCACGAGCAGTACTTC. It is translated as CASSWGGGHEQYF. The gene calls are TRBV6-5 and TRBJ2-7; TRBD1 might be the D (6 bases). Trimming removed 6 bases from V and 5 bases from J, with 14 bases in between. CDR3 length: 13 amino acids. Per germline, CDR1 MNHEY and CDR2 SVGAGI.

V usage is TRBV27 and J usage is TRBJ1-2; tentative D call: TRBD1 (5 bases). Germline loops: CDR1 MNHEY, CDR2 SMNVEV (reference sequence). The CDR3 has 15 residues. The V and J ends lost 5 bases and 7 bases respectively, with 20 bases between them. CDR3 sequence (DNA): TGTGCCAGCAGTCCCAACGACAGCCGGGCGGGTGGCTACACCTTC. Its translation: CASSPNDSRAGGYTF.

The V and J genes are TRBV7-9 and TRBJ2-7, with D possibly TRBD2 on 5 matching bases. Trimming removed 3 bases from V and 4 bases from J, with 16 bases in between. CDR3 size: 15 residues. Per the germline V gene, CDR1 is SEHNR and CDR2 is FQNEAQ (reference sequence). In DNA form, the CDR3 reads TGTGCCAGCAGCTTTCTAAGCAGCGGAAAGTACGAGCAGTACTTC. It specifies CASSFLSSGKYEQYF.

This clone has just a few counts. CDR3 bases: TGTGCCAGCAGCCGTCGACAGGGAAGCACAGATACGCAGTATTTT. Its protein is CASSRRQGSTDTQYF. The chain combines TRBV5-8 with TRBJ2-3, with 7 positions matching TRBD1. There are 15 residues in the CDR3. After removal of 4 bases from V and 0 bases from J, the junction contained 5 bases not matched to a gene. The germline CDR1 and CDR2 sequences are SGHTS and YDEGEE.

The V call is TRBV19, the J call TRBJ2-5, with D unresolved. The CDR3 extends over 15 amino acids. Between the trimmed V and J ends, which lost 5 bases and 5 bases, there was a span of 18 bases. CDR1 and CDR2 from the germline V gene are LNHDA and SQIVND (reference sequence). CDR3 coding DNA: TGTGCCAGTAGTCCCCGCCCCGCTACTCAGGAGACCCAGTACTTC. It translates to CASSPRPATQETQYF.

This clone was seen only once. The CDR3 sequence is CASTISGGTYEQFF. As DNA, the CDR3 is TGTGCCAGCACCATCTCTGGCGGAACATATGAGCAGTTCTTC. V usage is TRBV28 and J usage is TRBJ2-1; D uncertain. The ends were cut back, 7 bases at V and 8 bases at J, with 18 bases in the middle. The CDR3 loop spans 14 amino acids. Germline-derived CDR1 and CDR2 are MDHEN and SYDVKM.

This rearrangement joins TRBV7-9 to TRBJ2-7; perhaps D is TRBD1 or TRBD2 (5 bases each). Germline CDR1 SEHNR, CDR2 FQNEAQ (reference sequence). The CDR3 consists of 17 residues. Trimming pared 0 bases from V and 3 bases from J, leaving 18 bases between. The CDR3 DNA is TGTGCCAGCAGCTTAGCTTCCTCGGGGACCGGTGGCTACGAGCAGTACTTC. Translated, it gives CASSLASSGTGGYEQYF.

This sequence joins TRBV6-6 and TRBJ1-3; D gene uncertain. The CDR3 is made up of 15 amino acids. Trimming cost V 5 bases and J 0 bases, with 11 bases left between them. Germline values: CDR1 MNHNY, CDR2 SVGAGI (reference sequence). This CDR3 is CASSPGLLSGNTIYF. CDR3 sequence (DNA): TGTGCCAGCAGTCCCGGCCTTCTCTCTGGAAACACCATATATTTT.

This clone was counted a few times. The gene calls are TRBV2 and TRBJ1-3; possibly TRBD1 for D (5 bases). CDR3 size: 14 residues. The ends were cut back, 6 bases at V and 0 bases at J, with 9 bases in the middle. Germline V gives CDR1 SNHLY, CDR2 FYNNEI. CDR3 bases: TGTGCCAGCAGAGGGGAGAGCTCTGGAAACACCATATATTTT. As protein: CASRGESSGNTIYF.

The V gene is TRBV9, the J gene TRBJ2-3; D is ambiguous. The CDR3 sequence is 16 residues long. CDR1 SGDLS and CDR2 YYNGEE come from the germline V gene. V lost 2 bases and J lost 1, with 14 bases in between. In DNA, the CDR3 is TGTGCCAGCAGCGTCGCGGTCAACAAAGGCACAGATACGCAGTATTTT. Translation gives CASSVAVNKGTDTQYF. The whole variable domain, filled in from reference TRBV9 and TRBJ2-3, reads DSGVTQTPKHLITATGQRVTLRCSPRSGDLSVYWYQQSLDQGLQFLIQYYNGEERAKGNILERFSAQQFPDLHSELNLSSLELGDSALYFCASSVAVNKGTDTQYFGPGTRLTVL.

This clone has only a few counts. The rearrangement links TRBV4-1 to TRBJ2-2; 10 positions match TRBD2. Germline V gene data show CDR1 as MGHRA and CDR2 as YSYEKL. Losses at the gene ends were 1 base for V and 2 bases for J; bases not matched to a gene: 4. This CDR3 spans 17 amino acids. This chain's CDR3 is CASSQVKLAGNTGELFF. The CDR3 DNA reads as TGCGCCAGCAGCCAAGTGAAACTAGCGGGAAACACCGGGGAGCTGTTTTTT.

The J gene is TRBJ2-3, the V gene TRBV18; weak D call: TRBD1 (6 bases). Trimming shortened V by 2 bases and J by 4 bases, and 16 bases separated the two germline ends. Germline values: CDR1 KGHSH, CDR2 LQKENI. This CDR3 contains 16 residues. The chain's CDR3 is CASSPGGRGSADTQYF. CDR3 coding DNA: TGTGCCAGCTCACCAGGAGGTAGGGGGAGCGCAGATACGCAGTATTTT.

The gene calls are TRBV19 and TRBJ2-3, with D perhaps assigned TRBD1 or TRBD2 (6 bases each). The ends were cut back, 8 bases at V and 2 bases at J, with 14 bases in the middle. CDR3 size: 14 residues. The germline V gene encodes CDR1 LNHDA and CDR2 SQIVND (reference sequence). CDR3 loop: CASWGGQSTDTQYF. CDR3 in DNA: TGTGCCAGTTGGGGAGGACAGTCCACAGATACGCAGTATTTT.

The chain has TRBV28 and TRBJ2-7; 10 bases fit TRBD2. J lost 4 bases, V lost 6 bases, and 6 bases had no gene match. This CDR3 is built from 14 residues. CDR1 and CDR2 from the germline V gene are MDHEN and SYDVKM. CDR3 bases: TGTGCCAGCAGCCCTAGCGGGAGCGCTTACGAGCAGTACTTC. Its protein is CASSPSGSAYEQYF.

CDR3 region: CASSLNLDPSPGNEQFF. CDR3 DNA sequence: TGTGCCAGCAGTTTAAACCTAGACCCATCCCCGGGCAATGAGCAGTTCTTC. The genes are TRBV7-9 and TRBJ2-1; D unresolved. The CDR3 has 17 amino acids. Looked up from germline, CDR1 is SEHNR and CDR2 is FQNEAQ (reference sequence). Trimming cost V 6 bases and J 6 bases, with 24 bases left between them.

This chain links TRBV5-6 with TRBJ1-1; D uncertain. The CDR3 sequence is 15 residues long. The V end was cut by 1 base, the J end by 1 base, with 11 bases between. The germline CDR1 and CDR2 sequences are SGHDT and YYEEEE. CDR3 sequence reads: CASSLWQVSNTEAFF. CDR3 sequence (DNA): TGTGCCAGCAGCTTGTGGCAGGTGTCGAACACTGAAGCTTTCTTT.

This clone was detected only a few times. The CDR3 DNA sequence: TGTGCCAGCAGCTTAGTGTCGGGAGAGACCCAGTACTTC. It yields the protein CASSLVSGETQYF. The chain joins TRBV7-6 to TRBJ2-5; the D is unclear. Per germline, CDR1 SGHVS and CDR2 FNYEAQ. The CDR3 sequence is 13 residues long. V lost 1 base, J lost 4 bases, and 7 bases lay in between.

This chain uses TRBV5-1 with TRBJ2-1; D uncertain. CDR1 is SGHRS and CDR2 is YFSETQ in the germline V gene. V was shortened by 4 bases and J by 3 bases, with 5 bases between the two germline ends. This CDR3 contains 12 residues. CDR3 residues: CASSPNYNEQFF. The CDR3 coding sequence is TGCGCCAGCAGCCCGAACTACAATGAGCAGTTCTTC.

This chain joins TRBV6-1 and TRBJ1-5; D is unresolved. This CDR3 spans 12 amino acids. The ends were cut back, 3 bases at V and 10 bases at J, with 10 bases in the middle. Germline V lookup: CDR1 MNHNS, CDR2 SASEGT. Here the CDR3 DNA reads TGTGCCAGCAGTGAGTACCCGTCCCCCCAGCATTTT. The encoded protein is CASSEYPSPQHF.

The chain joins TRBV5-6 to TRBJ2-2; TRBD2 might be the D (6 bases). CDR1 and CDR2 from the germline V gene are SGHDT and YYEEEE. The V gene lost 0 bases and the J gene lost 5 bases, with 11 bases spanning the gap. The CDR3 spans 15 residues. DNA of the CDR3: TGTGCCAGCAGCTTGGCTCGGGGGTCAACCGGGGAGCTGTTTTTT. It encodes CASSLARGSTGELFF. Together with reference TRBV5-6 and TRBJ2-2, the CDR3 gives the full variable domain: DAGVTQSPTHLIKTRGQQVTLRCSPKSGHDTVSWYQQALGQGPQFIFQYYEEEERQRGNFPDRFSGHQFPNYSSELNVNALLLGDSALYLCASSLARGSTGELFFGEGSRLTVL.

CDR3 coding DNA: TGCAGCGTTGAAGGTGCTACAGCGGGGAATCAAGAGACCCAGTACTTC. It yields the protein CSVEGATAGNQETQYF. V and J are TRBV29-1 and TRBJ2-5; TRBD2 matches 7 bases. In germline, CDR1 is SQVTM, CDR2 ANQGSEA. V lost 1 base, J lost 2 bases, and 10 bases stayed unmatched. The CDR3 consists of 16 residues.

The chain links TRBV28 to TRBJ1-5; possible D gene TRBD1, 6 bases. V lost 4 bases and J lost 4, with 14 bases in between. The CDR3 covers 15 residues. The germline gives CDR1 MDHEN, CDR2 SYDVKM. CDR3 sequence (DNA): TGTGCCAGCAGTTCACCAGGGGTTTGGAATCAGCCCCAGCATTTT. Protein: CASSSPGVWNQPQHF.